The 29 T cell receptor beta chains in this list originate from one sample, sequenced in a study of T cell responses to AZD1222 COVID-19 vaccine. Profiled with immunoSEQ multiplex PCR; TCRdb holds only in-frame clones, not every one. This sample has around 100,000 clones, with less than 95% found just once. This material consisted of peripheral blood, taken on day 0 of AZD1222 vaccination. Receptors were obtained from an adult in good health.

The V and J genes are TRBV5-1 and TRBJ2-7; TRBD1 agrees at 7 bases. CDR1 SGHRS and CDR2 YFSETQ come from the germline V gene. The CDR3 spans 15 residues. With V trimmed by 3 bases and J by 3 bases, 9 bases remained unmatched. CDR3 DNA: TGCGCCAGCAGCTCCCGTGGGACAGTCGGCTACGAGCAGTACTTC. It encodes CASSSRGTVGYEQYF.

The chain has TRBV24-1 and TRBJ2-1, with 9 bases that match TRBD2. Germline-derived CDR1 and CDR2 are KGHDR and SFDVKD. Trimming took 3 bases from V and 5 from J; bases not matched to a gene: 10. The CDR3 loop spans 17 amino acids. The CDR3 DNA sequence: TGTGCCACCAGTGATCCAACCCTAGCGGGGAATAACAATGAGCAGTTCTTC. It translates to CATSDPTLAGNNNEQFF.

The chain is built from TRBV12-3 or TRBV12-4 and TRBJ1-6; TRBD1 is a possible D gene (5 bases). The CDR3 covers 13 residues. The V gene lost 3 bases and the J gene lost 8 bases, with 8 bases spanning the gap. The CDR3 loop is CASSFGGDSPLHF. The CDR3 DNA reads TGTGCCAGCAGTTTTGGGGGAGATTCACCCCTCCACTTT.

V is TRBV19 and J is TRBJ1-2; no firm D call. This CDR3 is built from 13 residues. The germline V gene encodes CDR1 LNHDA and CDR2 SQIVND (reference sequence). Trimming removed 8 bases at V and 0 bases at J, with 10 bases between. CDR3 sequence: CASRDWTNYGYTF. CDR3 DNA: TGTGCCAGTCGAGACTGGACTAACTATGGCTACACCTTC.

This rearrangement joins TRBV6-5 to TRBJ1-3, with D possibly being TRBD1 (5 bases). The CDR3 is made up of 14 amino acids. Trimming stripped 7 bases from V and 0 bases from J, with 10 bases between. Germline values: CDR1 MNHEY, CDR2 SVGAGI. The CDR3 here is CASTGTNSGNTIYF. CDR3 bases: TGTGCCAGCACGGGGACTAACTCTGGAAACACCATATATTTT.

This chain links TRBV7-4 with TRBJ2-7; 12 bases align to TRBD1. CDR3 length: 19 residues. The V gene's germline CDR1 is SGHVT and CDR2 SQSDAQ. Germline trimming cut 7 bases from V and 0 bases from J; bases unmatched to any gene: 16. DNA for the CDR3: TGTGCCAGCACCAATGAGCGGGACAGGGGGCCGTCGGCCTCCTACGAGCAGTACTTC. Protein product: CASTNERDRGPSASYEQYF.

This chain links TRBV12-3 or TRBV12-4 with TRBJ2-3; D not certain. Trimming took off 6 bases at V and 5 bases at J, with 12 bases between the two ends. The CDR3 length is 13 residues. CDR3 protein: CASSPGPLDTQYF. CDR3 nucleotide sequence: TGTGCCAGCAGCCCTGGACCGCTAGATACGCAGTATTTT.

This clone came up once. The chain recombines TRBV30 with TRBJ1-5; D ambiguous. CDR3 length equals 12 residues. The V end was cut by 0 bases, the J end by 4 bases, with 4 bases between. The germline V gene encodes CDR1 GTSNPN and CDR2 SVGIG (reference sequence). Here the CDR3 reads CAWSVANQPQHF. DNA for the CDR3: TGTGCCTGGAGTGTGGCTAATCAGCCCCAGCATTTT.

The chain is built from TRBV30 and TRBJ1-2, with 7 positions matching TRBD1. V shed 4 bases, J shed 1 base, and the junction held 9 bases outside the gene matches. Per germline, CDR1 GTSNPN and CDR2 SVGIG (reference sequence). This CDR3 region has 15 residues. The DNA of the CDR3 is TGTGCCTGGACCGGAGGACAGGATAATAACTATGGCTACACCTTC. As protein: CAWTGGQDNNYGYTF. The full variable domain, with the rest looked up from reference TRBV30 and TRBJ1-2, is SQTIHQWPATLVQPVGSPLSLECTVEGTSNPNLYWYRQAAGRGLQLLFYSVGIGQISSEVPQNLSASRPQDRQFILSSKKLLLSDSGFYLCAWTGGQDNNYGYTFGSGTRLTVV.

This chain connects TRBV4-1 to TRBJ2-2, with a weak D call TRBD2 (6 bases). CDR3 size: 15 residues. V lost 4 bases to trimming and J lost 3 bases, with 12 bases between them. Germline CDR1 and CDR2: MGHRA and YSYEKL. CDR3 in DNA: TGCGCCAGCAGCCCGGGGAGGTACGACACCGGGGAGCTGTTTTTT. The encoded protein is CASSPGRYDTGELFF.

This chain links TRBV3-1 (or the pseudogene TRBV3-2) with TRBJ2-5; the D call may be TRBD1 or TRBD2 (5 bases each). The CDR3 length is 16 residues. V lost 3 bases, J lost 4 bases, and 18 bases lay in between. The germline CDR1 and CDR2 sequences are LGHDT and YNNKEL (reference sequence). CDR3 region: CASSQGDPGPVETQYF. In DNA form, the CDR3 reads TGTGCCAGCAGCCAGGGGGACCCGGGACCCGTAGAGACCCAGTACTTC.

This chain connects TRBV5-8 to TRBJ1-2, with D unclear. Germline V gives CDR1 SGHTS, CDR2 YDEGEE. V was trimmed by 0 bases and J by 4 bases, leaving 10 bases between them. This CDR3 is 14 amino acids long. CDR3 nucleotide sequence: TGTGCCAGCAGCTTGGGAGGGTCTAGCTATGGCTACACCTTC. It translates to CASSLGGSSYGYTF.

The CDR3 loop reads CASSHGLAPYEQYF. CDR3 DNA: TGTGCCAGCAGCCACGGACTAGCTCCCTACGAGCAGTACTTC. The chain joins TRBV5-4 to TRBJ2-7, with TRBD2 matching 8 bases. CDR1 SGHNT and CDR2 YYREEE come from the germline V gene (reference sequence). This CDR3 region has 14 residues. V trimming: 4 bases; J trimming: 2 bases; junction bases outside the gene matches: 5.

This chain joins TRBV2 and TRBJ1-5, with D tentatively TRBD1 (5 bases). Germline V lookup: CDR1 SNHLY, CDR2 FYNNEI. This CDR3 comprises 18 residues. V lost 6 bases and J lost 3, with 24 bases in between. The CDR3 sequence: CASSKFTQGLRSNQPQHF. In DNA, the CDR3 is TGTGCCAGCAGCAAATTTACCCAGGGCCTGAGGTCCAATCAGCCCCAGCATTTT.

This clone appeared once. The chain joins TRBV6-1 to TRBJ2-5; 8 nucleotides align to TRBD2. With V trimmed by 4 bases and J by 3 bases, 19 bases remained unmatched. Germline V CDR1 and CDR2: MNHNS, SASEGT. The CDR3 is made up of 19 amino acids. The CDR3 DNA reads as TGTGCCAGCAGTGCCACCCGACTAGCGTTTAAAAGAGGGGAAGAGACCCAGTACTTC. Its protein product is CASSATRLAFKRGEETQYF.

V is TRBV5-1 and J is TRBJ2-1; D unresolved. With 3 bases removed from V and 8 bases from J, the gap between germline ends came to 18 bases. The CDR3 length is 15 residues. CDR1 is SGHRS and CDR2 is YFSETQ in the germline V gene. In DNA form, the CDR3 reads TGCGCCAGCAGCTCCACCGGGCCAACGGTGGATGAGCAGTTCTTC. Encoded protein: CASSSTGPTVDEQFF.

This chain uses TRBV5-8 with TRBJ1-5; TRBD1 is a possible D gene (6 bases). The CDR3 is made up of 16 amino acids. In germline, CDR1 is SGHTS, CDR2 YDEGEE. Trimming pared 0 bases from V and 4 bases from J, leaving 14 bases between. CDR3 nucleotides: TGTGCCAGCAGCTTGGAGGGGGACGGATCAAATCAGCCCCAGCATTTT. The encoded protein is CASSLEGDGSNQPQHF.

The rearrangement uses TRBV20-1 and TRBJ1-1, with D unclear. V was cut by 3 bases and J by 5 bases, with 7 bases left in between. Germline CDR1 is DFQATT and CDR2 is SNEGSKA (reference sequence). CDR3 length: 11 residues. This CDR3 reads CSASTGTEAFF. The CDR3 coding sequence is TGCAGTGCTAGCACGGGGACTGAAGCTTTCTTT.

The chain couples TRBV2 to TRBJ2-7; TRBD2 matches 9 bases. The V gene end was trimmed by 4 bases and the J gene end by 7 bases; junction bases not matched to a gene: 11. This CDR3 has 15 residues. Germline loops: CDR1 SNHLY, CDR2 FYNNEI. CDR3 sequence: CASSARLAEFGEQYF. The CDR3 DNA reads TGTGCCAGCAGTGCAAGACTAGCGGAGTTTGGGGAGCAGTACTTC.

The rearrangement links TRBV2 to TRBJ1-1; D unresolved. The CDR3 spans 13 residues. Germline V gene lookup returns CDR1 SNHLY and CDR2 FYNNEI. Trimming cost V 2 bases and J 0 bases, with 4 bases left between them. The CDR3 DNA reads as TGTGCCAGCAGTGAACAGGTGAACACTGAAGCTTTCTTT. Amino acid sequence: CASSEQVNTEAFF.

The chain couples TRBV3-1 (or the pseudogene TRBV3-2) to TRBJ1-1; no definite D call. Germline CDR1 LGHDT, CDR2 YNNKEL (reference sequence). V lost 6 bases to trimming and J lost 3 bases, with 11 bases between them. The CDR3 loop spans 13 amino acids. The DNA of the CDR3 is TGTGCCAGCAGGACTACGGCGGACACTGAAGCTTTCTTT. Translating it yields CASRTTADTEAFF.

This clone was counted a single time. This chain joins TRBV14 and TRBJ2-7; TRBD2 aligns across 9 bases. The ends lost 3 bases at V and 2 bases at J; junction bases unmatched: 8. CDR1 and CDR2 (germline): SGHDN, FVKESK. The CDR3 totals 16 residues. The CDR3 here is CASSQEKRGATYEQYF. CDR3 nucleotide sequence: TGTGCCAGCAGCCAGGAAAAGCGGGGGGCTACCTACGAGCAGTACTTC.

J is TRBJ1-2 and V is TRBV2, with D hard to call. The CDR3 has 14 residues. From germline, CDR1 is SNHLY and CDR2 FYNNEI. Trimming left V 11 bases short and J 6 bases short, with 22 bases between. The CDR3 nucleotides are TGTGCCTTCGCCAGGTCGCAGCCTCAACATGGCTACACCTTC. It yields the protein CAFARSQPQHGYTF.

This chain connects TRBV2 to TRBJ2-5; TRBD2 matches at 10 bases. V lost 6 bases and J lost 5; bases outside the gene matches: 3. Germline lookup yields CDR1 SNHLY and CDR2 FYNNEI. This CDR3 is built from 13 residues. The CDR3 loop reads CASRLTSGETQYF. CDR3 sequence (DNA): TGTGCCAGCAGACTGACTAGCGGGGAGACCCAGTACTTC.

The DNA for the CDR3 is TGCGCCAGCAGTACAGGGGCGGACACTGAAGCTTTCTTT. Encoded protein: CASSTGADTEAFF. The V and J genes are TRBV10-1 and TRBJ1-1; 7 bases fit TRBD1. The CDR3 extends over 13 amino acids. V lost 5 bases to trimming and J lost 3 bases; unmatched junction nucleotides: 3. Germline loops: CDR1 WNHNN, CDR2 SYGVQD (reference sequence).

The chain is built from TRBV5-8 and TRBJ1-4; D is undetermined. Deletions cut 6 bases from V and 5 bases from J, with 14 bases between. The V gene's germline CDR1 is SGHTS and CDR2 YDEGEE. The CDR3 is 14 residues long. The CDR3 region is CASNDPGGNEKLFF. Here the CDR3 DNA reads TGTGCCAGCAACGACCCGGGCGGCAATGAAAAACTGTTTTTT.

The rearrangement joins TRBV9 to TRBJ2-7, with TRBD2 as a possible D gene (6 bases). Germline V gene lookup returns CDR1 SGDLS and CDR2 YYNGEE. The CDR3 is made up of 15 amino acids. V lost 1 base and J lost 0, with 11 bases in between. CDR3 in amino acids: CASSVRETRSYEQYF. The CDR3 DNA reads TGTGCCAGCAGCGTACGGGAGACCCGCTCCTACGAGCAGTACTTC.

The CDR3 loop reads CASSTGYSGANVLTF. CDR3 nucleotides: TGTGCCAGTAGTACGGGGTACTCTGGGGCCAACGTCCTGACTTTC. V is TRBV19 and J is TRBJ2-6; D perhaps matches TRBD2 (5 bases). V was pared by 4 bases and J by 0 bases, with 7 bases between. Germline V gene sequence: CDR1 LNHDA, CDR2 SQIVND (reference sequence). The CDR3 length is 15 residues. The entire variable domain, with the rest obtained from reference TRBV19 and TRBJ2-6, is as follows: DGGITQSPKYLFRKEGQNVTLSCEQNLNHDAMYWYRQDPGQGLRLIYYSQIVNDFQKGDIAEGYSVSREKKESFPLTVTSAQKNPTAFYLCASSTGYSGANVLTFGAGSRLTVL.

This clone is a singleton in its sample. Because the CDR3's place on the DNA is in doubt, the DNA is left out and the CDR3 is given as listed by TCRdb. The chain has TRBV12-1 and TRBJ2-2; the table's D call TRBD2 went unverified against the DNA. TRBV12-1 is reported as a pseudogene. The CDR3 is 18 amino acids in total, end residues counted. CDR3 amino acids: CASSFERVAGGITGELFF.